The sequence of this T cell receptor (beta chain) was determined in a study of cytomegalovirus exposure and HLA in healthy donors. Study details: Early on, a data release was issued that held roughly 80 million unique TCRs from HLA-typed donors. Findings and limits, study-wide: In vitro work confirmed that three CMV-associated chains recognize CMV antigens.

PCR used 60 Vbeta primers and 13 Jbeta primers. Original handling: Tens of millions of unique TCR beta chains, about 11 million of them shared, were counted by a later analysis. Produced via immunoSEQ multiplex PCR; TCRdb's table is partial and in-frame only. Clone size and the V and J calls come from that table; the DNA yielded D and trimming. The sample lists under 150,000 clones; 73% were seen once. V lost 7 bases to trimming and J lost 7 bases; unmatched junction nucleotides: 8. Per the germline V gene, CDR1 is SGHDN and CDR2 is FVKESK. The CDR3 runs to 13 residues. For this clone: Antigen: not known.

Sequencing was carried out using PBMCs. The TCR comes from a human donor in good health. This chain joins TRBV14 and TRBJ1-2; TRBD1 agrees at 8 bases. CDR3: CASTLGQAGGYTF. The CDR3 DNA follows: TGTGCCAGCACCTTGGGACAGGCCGGTGGCTACACCTTC.